This section outlines one T cell receptor (beta chain) sequence together with its context. This CDR3 spans 16 amino acids. Germline CDR1 LGHDT, CDR2 YNNKEL (reference sequence). V dropped 5 bases and J dropped 0; count of bases not matched to a gene: 4. The table came from immunoSEQ multiplex PCR; TCRdb's copy has only in-frame clones and leaves some out. Of 200,000 to 300,000 clones in the sample, around 80% were seen once. This sample was taken from a study of blood T cell repertoires in COVID-19. Study overall: Nucleic acid was either cDNA or gDNA, and it came from T cells, B-cell-depleted T cells, or PBMCs.

Source material: peripheral blood. The J gene is TRBJ2-3, the V gene TRBV3-1 (or the pseudogene TRBV3-2), with 11 bases matching TRBD2. The TCR was taken from a human donor in a cohort sampled during active COVID-19. The CDR3 DNA follows: TGTGCCAGCAGCATTAGCGGGAGGGCTAGCACAGATACGCAGTATTTT. Its protein product is CASSISGRASTDTQYF.